This paragraph reports one T cell receptor beta chain. Its antigen is still unknown. The data belong to a study of CXCR3-negative and CXCR3-positive naive CD8 T cells. cDNA libraries for TRB were generated by 5' RACE incorporating UMI labels. TCRdb reprocessed the 5' RACE reads and keeps a single row for each CDR3 protein, giving no DNA. Recorded for this sample: 150,000 or so distinct CDR3 sequences. Triplicates of about 270,000 cells were sorted from each CD8+ T cell subset. General study findings and limits: Diversity was high in both naive subsets and much lower in memory cells. Naive CXCR3-positive cells had TRB CDR3s more hydrophobic than those of CXCR3-negative naive cells. Naive cells that were CXCR3-negative or CXCR3-positive used TRBV-TRBJ genes alike, while memory cells diverged.

CDR3 size: 15 residues. Germline V CDR1 and CDR2: LGHNA, YNFKEQ. The specimen sequenced was naive CXCR3- CD8+ T cells from blood. The subset here: CD45RO-CCR7+CD27+CD95- naive CD8+ T cells lacking CXCR3 (TNR3-). The clonotype comes from a human donor in good health. Some clones in this sample may be carry-over from other donors' samples. This chain connects TRBV4-2 to TRBJ1-1; TCRdb picks TRBD1, but there is no DNA to check that call. The CDR3 loop is CASSQDAGQGLEAFF.